Listed below are T cell receptor beta chains from one sample, sequenced in a study of blood T cell repertoires in COVID-19. The method was immunoSEQ multiplex PCR; TCRdb's version includes in-frame clones alone and lacks a portion of them. The repertoire holds more than 250,000 clones, about 83% seen once, with roughly 6.2% in the top ten. Sequenced: PBMCs or T cells enriched from blood (not recorded which). Source of these receptors: a middle-aged woman who had recovered from COVID-19. CDR3s include the opening cysteine and the closing phenylalanine or tryptophan. Fields, in order: D gene, J gene, V gene, clone size, CDR3 DNA, CDR3 protein. The D gene is left open where the match is weak. Not all rows give a size; the values are once, few, many and, for expanded clones, a class.

TRBD2	TRBJ2-3	TRBV5-1	NA	TGCGCCAGCAGCTCAGCGGGAGTGGTTCCAGATACGCAGTATTTT	CASSSAGVVPDTQYF
NA	TRBJ1-1	TRBV19	NA	TGTGCCGCCGCCCCAACAGGGCAGGTCTTTGAAGCTTTCTTT	CAAAPTGQVFEAFF
NA	TRBJ1-6	TRBV7-2	NA	TGTGCCAGCAGCTTACGTGCAGAAAATTCACCCCTCCACTTT	CASSLRAENSPLHF
TRBD2	TRBJ2-7	TRBV9	NA	TGTGCCAGCAGCGACCTGAGAAAAGCGGGAGAGGTATCCTACGAGCAGTACTTC	CASSDLRKAGEVSYEQYF
NA	TRBJ1-2	TRBV7-3	NA	TGTGCCAGCAGCTTAAGCCCGGGATTCGGTGGCTACACCTTC	CASSLSPGFGGYTF
TRBD1	TRBJ1-1	TRBV11-2	NA	TGTGCCAGCAGCGAAGACAGGGGGAAGGGGGCTGAAGCTTTCTTT	CASSEDRGKGAEAFF
NA	TRBJ1-5	TRBV28	NA	TGTGCCAGCACCTGGGACAAGGATAGCAATCAGCCCCAGCATTTT	CASTWDKDSNQPQHF
TRBD2	TRBJ2-7	TRBV3-1/TRBV3-2	few	TGTGCCAGCAGCAAGCGGGGCCCTCGGGAGCAGTACTTC	CASSKRGPREQYF
TRBD2	TRBJ2-5	TRBV27	NA	TGTGCCAGCAGTACACTAGCGGGAGGAAAGACCCAGTACTTC	CASSTLAGGKTQYF
NA	TRBJ2-4	TRBV28	NA	TGTGCCAGCAGCCAAGACAGCCCGAAGGACAAAAACATTCAGTACTTC	CASSQDSPKDKNIQYF
TRBD1	TRBJ1-4	TRBV28	NA	TGTGCCAGCAGGCGGACAGGGGGAGAAAAACTGTTTTTT	CASRRTGGEKLFF
TRBD1	TRBJ2-7	TRBV7-2	NA	TGTGCCAGCAGCCTGACAGGGGTGCTGGGGCGCTACGAGCAGTACTTC	CASSLTGVLGRYEQYF
NA	TRBJ2-3	TRBV27	NA	TGTGCCAGCCACCGTTCCGTACGGGAGATGGGCACAGATACGCAGTATTTT	CASHRSVREMGTDTQYF
NA	TRBJ2-1	TRBV9	NA	TGTGCCAGCAGCGTAGTCGACGGGAGCCCCACCAATGAGCAGTTCTTC	CASSVVDGSPTNEQFF
NA	TRBJ2-7	TRBV7-9	NA	TGTGCCAGCAGCTCCCTCGGGTACGAGCAGTACTTC	CASSSLGYEQYF
NA	TRBJ1-2	TRBV6-5	few	TGTGCCAGCCGTTACCTCCCCAACTATGGCTACACCTTC	CASRYLPNYGYTF
NA	TRBJ1-1	TRBV18	NA	TGTGCCAGCTCACTTACTGACAGGAACACTGAAGCTTTCTTT	CASSLTDRNTEAFF
TRBD2	TRBJ2-7	TRBV3-1/TRBV3-2	few	TGTGCCAGCAGCCAAGATGGGGCTAGCGGCACCTACGAGCAGTACTTC	CASSQDGASGTYEQYF
NA	TRBJ1-3	TRBV28	NA	TGTGCCACCGGCCAAGGGGGACCCTTAAACACCATATATTTT	CATGQGGPLNTIYF
NA	TRBJ2-1	TRBV4-2	NA	TGTGCCAGCAGCCAAGATCGACGGGGATCCTACAATGAGCAGTTCTTC	CASSQDRRGSYNEQFF
TRBD2	TRBJ2-1	TRBV4-3	NA	TGCGCCAGCAGCCAAGGCGGGAGCTCCTACAATGAGCAGTTCTTC	CASSQGGSSYNEQFF
TRBD1	TRBJ2-3	TRBV30	NA	TGTGCCTGGAGTGGCGGGACAGGGGGCACAGATACGCAGTATTTT	CAWSGGTGGTDTQYF
NA	TRBJ1-3	TRBV5-1	NA	TGCGCCAGCAGCTCGCAGGGCTCTGGAAACACCATATATTTT	CASSSQGSGNTIYF
NA	TRBJ2-5	TRBV10-3	NA	TGTGCCATCAGGGAGACAGCCGCCGGGACCCAGTACTTC	CAIRETAAGTQYF
NA	TRBJ1-1	TRBV18	NA	TGTGCCAGCTCACCAGAGGCAGGGGCCGGGACTGAAGCTTTCTTT	CASSPEAGAGTEAFF
TRBD1	TRBJ1-1	TRBV30	NA	TGTGCCTGGAGATTGGGACAGGGAAGTTCCACTGAAGCTTTCTTT	CAWRLGQGSSTEAFF
NA	TRBJ1-5	TRBV19	NA	TGTGCCAGTAGTATCCCGTTGAGCAATCAGCCCCAGCATTTT	CASSIPLSNQPQHF
TRBD1	TRBJ2-7	TRBV3-1/TRBV3-2	NA	TGTGCCAGCAGCCGGGACAGGTCCTACGAGCAGTACTTC	CASSRDRSYEQYF
TRBD1	TRBJ2-1	TRBV5-1	few	TGCGCCAGCAGCTTGGTCCAGACAGGGGGCAATGAGCAGTTCTTC	CASSLVQTGGNEQFF
NA	TRBJ1-5	TRBV6-1	once	TGTGCCAGCAGTGAAAGCAGGCAGCCCCAGCATTTT	CASSESRQPQHF
TRBD1	TRBJ2-5	TRBV15	NA	TGTGCCACCAGCAGAGGGACCCGCCGACAGGGGTTCGAGACCCAGTACTTC	CATSRGTRRQGFETQYF
TRBD2	TRBJ2-1	TRBV6-5	once	TGTGCCAGCAGTTATAGGACTAGCGGCAATGAGCAGTTCTTC	CASSYRTSGNEQFF
NA	TRBJ1-1	TRBV11-3	NA	TGTGCCAGCAGCTTTACAGGGAGCACTGAAGCTTTCTTT	CASSFTGSTEAFF
TRBD1	TRBJ2-7	TRBV18	once	TGTGCCAGCGGGGGACAGGGGGCTTTCCACGAGCAGTACTTC	CASGGQGAFHEQYF
TRBD2	TRBJ2-2	TRBV7-2	few	TGTGCCAGCAGCTTGCGAAGCGGGAGTGGGGGCGGGGAGCTGTTTTTT	CASSLRSGSGGGELFF
NA	TRBJ2-1	TRBV4-3	NA	TGCGCCAGCAGCCAAGATCAGGTGTCGAATGAGCAGTTCTTC	CASSQDQVSNEQFF
NA	TRBJ1-3	TRBV28	NA	TGTGCCAGCAGTTTCGCCGGGGGTTATGCAGGGAACACCATATATTTT	CASSFAGGYAGNTIYF
NA	TRBJ2-5	TRBV6-2/TRBV6-3	NA	TGTGCCAGCAGTTACGGCCCAACAAGCCAAGAGACCCAGTACTTC	CASSYGPTSQETQYF
NA	TRBJ1-4	TRBV18	NA	TGTGCCAGCTCACCACCCCTCATGGACAGCCTAAATGAAAAACTGTTTTTT	CASSPPLMDSLNEKLFF
NA	TRBJ2-7	TRBV24-1	NA	TGTGCCTCGTGCGAGCAGTACTTC	CASCEQYF
TRBD2	TRBJ2-1	TRBV5-4	once	TGTGCCAGCAGCTGGACTAGCGGGAGGGCCCTGGGTGAGCAGTTCTTC	CASSWTSGRALGEQFF
TRBD2	TRBJ2-1	TRBV7-3	NA	TGTGCCAGCAGCTCCGCTAGCGGGAGAAATGAGCAGTTCTTC	CASSSASGRNEQFF
NA	TRBJ1-5	TRBV5-6	NA	TGTGCCAGCAGCTTGTCGGGTTACTATAGCAATCAGCCCCAGCATTTT	CASSLSGYYSNQPQHF
TRBD1	TRBJ1-4	TRBV6-2/TRBV6-3	NA	TGTGCCAGCAGTAAAGGTTCGGACAGGAGGAGTGAAAAACTGTTTTTT	CASSKGSDRRSEKLFF
NA	TRBJ1-2	TRBV6-5	NA	TGTGCCAGCAGTCCTCAGGGCCTCTATGGCTACACCTTC	CASSPQGLYGYTF
NA	TRBJ1-3	TRBV7-9	NA	TGTGCCAGCAGCTTAAGTCAGGGGATAAACACCATATATTTT	CASSLSQGINTIYF
TRBD1	TRBJ2-1	TRBV19	NA	TGTGCCAGTGAGGGACAGGGAAAAGCAAGGAATGAGCAGTTCTTC	CASEGQGKARNEQFF
NA	TRBJ1-2	TRBV29-1	NA	TGCAGCGTTGAAGAGGCCAGGGGAAGGAATGGCTACACCTTC	CSVEEARGRNGYTF
TRBD2	TRBJ2-1	TRBV28	NA	TGTGCCAGCACCCCCCGGGGTAGCGGGAGCGATGAGCAGTTCTTC	CASTPRGSGSDEQFF
TRBD1	TRBJ1-2	TRBV13	NA	TGTGCCAGCAGCTCCCCGGACAGGGCCTATGGCTACACCTTC	CASSSPDRAYGYTF
NA	TRBJ1-2	TRBV6-5	NA	TGTGCCAGCAGTTCCTCCGCAGGGCAAGGCTACACCTTC	CASSSSAGQGYTF
NA	TRBJ2-1	TRBV12-5	NA	TGTGCTAGTGCCTTCTCGGGTCGCCTCTACAATGAGCAGTTCTTC	CASAFSGRLYNEQFF
NA	TRBJ2-3	TRBV4-3	NA	TGCGCCAGCAGCCAAGGCAGCAGGGCAACGCAGTATTTT	CASSQGSRATQYF